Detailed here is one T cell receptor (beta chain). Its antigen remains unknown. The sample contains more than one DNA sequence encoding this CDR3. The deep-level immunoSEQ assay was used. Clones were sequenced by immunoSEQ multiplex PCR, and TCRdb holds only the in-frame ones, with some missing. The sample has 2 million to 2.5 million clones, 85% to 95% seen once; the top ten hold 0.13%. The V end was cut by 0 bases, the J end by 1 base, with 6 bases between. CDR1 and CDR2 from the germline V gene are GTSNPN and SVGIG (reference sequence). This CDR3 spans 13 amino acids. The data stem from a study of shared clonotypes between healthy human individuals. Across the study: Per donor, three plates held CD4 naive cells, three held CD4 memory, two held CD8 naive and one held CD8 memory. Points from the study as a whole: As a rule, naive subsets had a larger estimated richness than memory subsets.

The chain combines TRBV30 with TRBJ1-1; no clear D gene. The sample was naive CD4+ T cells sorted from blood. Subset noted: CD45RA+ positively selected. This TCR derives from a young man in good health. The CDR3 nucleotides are TGTGCCTGGAGTGTATGGGGGAACACTGAAGCTTTCTTT. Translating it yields CAWSVWGNTEAFF.